Shown below are 9 T cell receptor beta chains from a single sample sequenced in a study of T cells in Graves' hyperthyroidism and ophthalmopathy. From RNA transcripts, TCR beta CDR3 regions were amplified. When the TCR CDR3 underwent first-round RT-PCR, the HTBI primer set was used. TCRdb re-derived calls from the multiplex PCR reads in MiXCR, one entry per CDR3 protein. The table has fewer than 600,000 distinct CDR3 sequences, 12% to 15% seen once. The sample consisted of blood. These receptors were obtained from a woman aged 40 to 49 with Graves' hyperthyroidism.

This chain connects TRBV12-3 or TRBV12-4 to TRBJ1-2; D perhaps matches TRBD1 (5 bases). The length of the CDR3 is 15 residues. The V end was cut by 5 bases, the J end by 2 bases, with 15 bases between. The CDR3 DNA reads TGTGCCAGCAGTACCGGGACCGCAAAAAACTATGGCTACACCTTC. This codes for CASSTGTAKNYGYTF.

This clonotype was seen ten or more times. The J gene is TRBJ2-3, the V gene TRBV10-3; 8 bases fit TRBD2. The CDR3 is 13 amino acids. The trim removed 7 bases at V and 2 bases at J, leaving 2 bases unmatched. From germline, CDR1 is ENHRY and CDR2 SYGVKD. The CDR3: CAIKLADTDTQYF. In DNA, the CDR3 is TGTGCCATCAAACTAGCGGACACAGATACGCAGTATTTT.

About this clonotype itself: Relative to the germline gene, one junction end is altered; a read error may explain this. The chain uses TRBV5-1 and TRBJ2-5, with D maybe TRBD1 (7 bases). CDR1 is SGHRS, CDR2 YFSETQ, per germline. CDR3 length: 15 residues. In DNA form, the CDR3 reads TGCGCCAGCAGCTTCGGAGGGGGCCGTGAGGAGACCCAGTGCTTC. Amino acid sequence: CASSFGGGREETQCF. Looking up the rest from reference TRBV5-1 and TRBJ2-5 gives the full variable domain: KAGVTQTPRYLIKTRGQQVTLSCSPISGHRSVSWYQQTPGQGLQFLFEYFSETQRNKGNFPGRFSGRQFSNSRSEMNVSTLELGDSALYLCASSFGGGREETQCFGPGTRLLVL.

This clonotype was counted ten times or more. This chain joins TRBV12-3 or TRBV12-4 and TRBJ2-2; D ambiguous. V gave up 5 bases and J gave up 6 bases, with 7 bases separating them. The CDR3 contains 12 residues. CDR3 coding DNA: TGTGCCAGCAGTCGCCGGTCCGGGGAGCTGTTTTTT. This sequence encodes CASSRRSGELFF.

This clonotype was seen ten or more times. The V gene is TRBV6-1, the J gene TRBJ2-2; D is unclear. From germline, CDR1 is MNHNS and CDR2 SASEGT. Trimming left V 5 bases short and J 3 bases short, with 4 bases between. The CDR3 is 12 amino acids. CDR3 protein: CASSSDTGELFF. CDR3 nucleotides: TGTGCCAGCAGTTCAGACACCGGGGAGCTGTTTTTT.

The J gene is TRBJ1-2, the V gene TRBV19, with D tentatively TRBD1 (6 bases). This CDR3 spans 15 amino acids. Germline V gives CDR1 LNHDA, CDR2 SQIVND (reference sequence). V was clipped by 5 bases and J by 1 base, with 14 bases between them. The CDR3 nucleotides are TGTGCCAGTAGTTCCAGGGGATCGCTTAACTATGGCTACACCTTC. The encoded protein is CASSSRGSLNYGYTF.

There are many counts of this clonotype. V gene TRBV28 combines with J gene TRBJ2-1; no reliable D call. Trimming took off 10 bases at V and 4 bases at J, with 8 bases between the two ends. CDR1 is MDHEN and CDR2 is SYDVKM in the germline V gene. The CDR3 covers 11 residues. The CDR3 DNA follows: TGTGCCACCCTAGATTACAATGAGCAGTTCTTC. Protein: CATLDYNEQFF.

Of note for this clonotype: A much larger clone differs by one base, so this may be a read error. In nucleotides, the CDR3 is TGTGCCAGCAGTTTTGACAGGAAAACCTACGAGCAGTTCTTC. This codes for CASSFDRKTYEQFF. The chain is built from TRBV27 and TRBJ2-7, with D tentatively TRBD1 (6 bases). The tail of the sequence fits TRBJ2-1 better, so the J call may be wrong. CDR1 and CDR2 from the germline V gene are MNHEY and SMNVEV (reference sequence). The CDR3 spans 14 residues.

This clonotype was observed a few times. This chain uses TRBV6-1 with TRBJ1-2; 12 positions match TRBD1. Trimming cost V 6 bases and J 6 bases; bases outside gene matches: 8. Germline assignment: CDR1 MNHNS and CDR2 SASEGT. This CDR3 contains 15 residues. The CDR3: CASRQGDRGPDGYTF. DNA for the CDR3: TGTGCCAGCAGACAAGGGGACAGGGGGCCGGATGGCTACACCTTC.